This T cell receptor (beta chain) is from a study of blood T cell repertoires in COVID-19 (dated by TCRdb to about 2020). Regarding the study in general: Samples covering the acute and convalescent phases of COVID-19 were provided by collaborators in the United States, Italy and Spain. The sample metadata nearly always contained a de-identified subject ID, COVID-19 status, age in years and sex. Deeply sampled blood TCRbeta repertoires from subjects exposed to, actively infected with, or recovered from COVID-19 were included in the dataset. Samples came from the ongoing ImmuneRACE study (first 160 participants) plus 1,254 subjects from 6 global collaborators. The repertoires were released in a freely available public database meant as a resource for research on the immune response to SARS-CoV-2. The material from the prospective study consisted of cDNA or gDNA derived from T cells, B-cell-depleted T cells, or PBMCs. HLA class I and class II types, where available, came from metadata supplied by the sample provider rather than from assay-based typing. On the study overall, not on this receptor specifically: The quantity of clinical and demographic metadata differed by source and by participant and was supplied without curation.

Turning to this clone: Its cognate antigen has yet to be identified. No base quality values were provided; no much bigger clone lies one nucleotide off.

The immunoSEQ Assay, a bias-controlled multiplex PCR, was used to amplify TCRbeta CDR3 regions from genomic DNA. On the authors' methods: The number of nucleated cells in each sample was estimated by amplification of reference gene primers within the assay. To quantify the absolute abundance of each unique TCRbeta CDR3 rearrangement, sequence reads were collapsed and filtered. For each sample, productive Simpson clonality was calculated as the square root of Simpson's diversity index over productive rearrangements. TCRdb took this table from immuneACCESS and kept in-frame rearrangements with V and J called. Such tables lack part of the clones; where checked against another copy, unresolved V genes explain under half of the gap, and the rest is unexplained. V and J calls plus clone size are reproduced from that table; the DNA served to infer D and trimming. The sample contains under 200,000 clones, 85% of them found a single time. Approximately 0.99% of the sample is in the top ten clones.

One collaborating source in Seattle enrolled patients during active infection and followed them longitudinally through the course of disease. The collaborating institutions used their own protocols to collect whole blood in K2EDTA tubes. For TCRbeta analysis, collaborators shipped samples in one of three forms: frozen whole blood, isolated PBMCs, or DNA extracted from either of those sample types. V was cut back by 1 base and J by 1 base, leaving a gap of 10 bases between them. CDR1 and CDR2, per the germline V gene, are MGHRA and YSYEKL. From the cysteine up to the phenylalanine, the CDR3 has a length of 15 residues. Kept here is only the CDR3 DNA, which spans 45 bases and is read in frame from base 1.

The sample taken for sequencing was peripheral blood. This sequence uses TRBV4-1 and TRBJ1-2; TRBD1 is perhaps the D gene, given 5 matching bases. This receptor was taken from a man aged 55 to 70 with COVID-19, enrolled during active disease. The CDR3 is CASSQAGTLNYGYTF. The sequenced DNA is TGCGCCAGCAGCCAAGCAGGGACTCTTAACTATGGCTACACCTTC.